These T cell receptor beta chains were read from a single sample in a study of blood T cell repertoires in COVID-19. Measured with immunoSEQ multiplex PCR; TCRdb has only the in-frame clones, and not every one. The data hold about 300,000 clones, with 70% to 90% observed a single time. The sequenced sample consisted of peripheral blood. These receptors were collected from a man in his 70s with acute or convalescent COVID-19. Each CDR3 is given with its conserved first and last residue. The D gene is left open where the match is weak. Part of the rows lack a size; the others show once, few, many or a class for expanded clones.

TRBV24-1	TRBD2	once	TRBJ2-3	TGTGCCACCAGCCCCGGGACTACCACCACAGATACGCAGTATTTT	CATSPGTTTTDTQYF
TRBV6-5	TRBD2	NA	TRBJ2-7	TGTGCCAGCAGTTACTCCCTAGCGGCCACCCCTACGGAGCAGTACTTC	CASSYSLAATPTEQYF
TRBV15	NA	NA	TRBJ2-5	TGTGCCACCAGCAGAGATCCGGGAATTGGCGAGACCCAGTACTTC	CATSRDPGIGETQYF
TRBV4-3	NA	NA	TRBJ2-2	TGCGCCAGCAGCCCCCCCGGGGATCCTACCGGGGAGCTGTTTTTT	CASSPPGDPTGELFF
TRBV10-2	TRBD1	NA	TRBJ1-6	TGCGCCAGCAGTGCTTGGACAGGAGGGGATTCACCCCTCCACTTT	CASSAWTGGDSPLHF
TRBV4-1	NA	NA	TRBJ2-7	TGCGCCAGCAGCCAAGATAGAGGTAGTCGGCAGTACTTC	CASSQDRGSRQYF
TRBV5-1	NA	NA	TRBJ2-5	TGCGCCAGCAGCTGGGGGCAAGAGCAAGAGACCCAGTACTTC	CASSWGQEQETQYF
TRBV7-3	NA	NA	TRBJ1-2	TGTGCCAGCAGCTTAGGCCAGGGGAATGGCTACACCTTC	CASSLGQGNGYTF
TRBV5-8	TRBD2	NA	TRBJ2-5	TGTGCCAGCAGCTCAGGACTAGCGGGGGCGGAGACCCAGTACTTC	CASSSGLAGAETQYF
TRBV7-2	NA	NA	TRBJ1-1	TGTGCCAGCAGCTTAGCGCACGGGAAAGGGTGGGACACTGAAGCTTTCTTT	CASSLAHGKGWDTEAFF
TRBV6-5	TRBD2	NA	TRBJ2-3	TGTGCCAGCAGTTCCCGGGAGGGTACAGATACGCAGTATTTT	CASSSREGTDTQYF
TRBV4-2	NA	once	TRBJ1-4	TGTGCCAGCAGCCAAGATCTGGAGTATGCAACTAATGAAAAACTGTTTTTT	CASSQDLEYATNEKLFF
TRBV2	TRBD1	NA	TRBJ1-4	TGTGCCAGCCTACAAACAGGGGCAACTAATGAAAAACTGTTTTTT	CASLQTGATNEKLFF
TRBV6-2/TRBV6-3	NA	NA	TRBJ1-1	TGTGCCAGCAGTTACTCTTCCCTGAGGGACACTGAAGCTTTCTTT	CASSYSSLRDTEAFF
TRBV4-2	TRBD2	NA	TRBJ2-5	TGTGCCAGCAGCCAAGAACGGTCCGGGACTAGCGGGGGGGCGGAGACCCAGTACTTC	CASSQERSGTSGGAETQYF
TRBV11-3	TRBD1	NA	TRBJ1-5	TGTGCCAGCAGCGACCGGACAGGGTCTAAGAGCAATCAGCCCCAGCATTTT	CASSDRTGSKSNQPQHF
TRBV3-1/TRBV3-2	NA	NA	TRBJ2-5	TGTGCCAGCAGCCAAGATGCAGGGAATCAAGAGACCCAGTACTTC	CASSQDAGNQETQYF
TRBV6-5	TRBD1	NA	TRBJ2-7	TGTGCCAGCAGTTACTCGGCAGGGGGCTATTACGAGCAGTACTTC	CASSYSAGGYYEQYF
TRBV25-1	TRBD1	NA	TRBJ1-4	TGTGCCAGCAGTGGCGGGACAGGGGATACGTCCGTGTTTTTT	CASSGGTGDTSVFF
TRBV6-5	TRBD2	NA	TRBJ2-1	TGTGCCAGCACTAGACTAGCGGGAGGCGATAATGAGCAGTTCTTC	CASTRLAGGDNEQFF
TRBV7-2	TRBD1	once	TRBJ1-2	TGTGCCAGCAGCTTAGTTCGTGCAGGACAGGGGGGTGGCTACACCTTC	CASSLVRAGQGGGYTF
TRBV5-1	TRBD1	NA	TRBJ2-1	TGCGCCAGCAGCTGGGACAGGGGGCCTCTAAGTGAGCAGTTCTTC	CASSWDRGPLSEQFF
TRBV19	NA	NA	TRBJ2-1	TGTGCCAGTATTGGGAGCTCGAGCCCATACAATGAGCAGTTCTTC	CASIGSSSPYNEQFF
TRBV29-1	NA	NA	TRBJ2-1	TGCAGCGTTGAGGATCGGGGGAGCTCCTACAATGAGCAGTTCTTC	CSVEDRGSSYNEQFF
TRBV2	TRBD1	NA	TRBJ1-1	TGTGCCAGCAGTGAGGGCAGGGGGCCCACTGAAGCTTTCTTT	CASSEGRGPTEAFF
TRBV6-2/TRBV6-3	TRBD1	NA	TRBJ1-2	TGTGCCAGCAGTTCCAGGGGGAGCTGGGGCTACACCTTC	CASSSRGSWGYTF
TRBV4-3	TRBD2	NA	TRBJ2-3	TGCGCCAGCAGCCACGAGGTGGGACTAGCGGGAGCCACAGATACGCAGTATTTT	CASSHEVGLAGATDTQYF
TRBV6-5	TRBD2	NA	TRBJ2-2	TGTGCCAGCAGTTTTCGCGGGGGTAACACCGGGGAGCTGTTTTTT	CASSFRGGNTGELFF
TRBV9	NA	NA	TRBJ2-1	TGTGCCAGCAGCGTAGAACTCGCGAGGCCCATCTCCTACAATGAGCAGTTCTTC	CASSVELARPISYNEQFF
TRBV5-1	NA	NA	TRBJ1-4	TGCGCCAGCAGCTTAGTGGGGGGTGAAAAACTGTTTTTT	CASSLVGGEKLFF
TRBV30	NA	NA	TRBJ2-4	TGTGCCTGGACGCGGAGTGGAAACATTCAGTACTTC	CAWTRSGNIQYF
TRBV3-1/TRBV3-2	NA	NA	TRBJ2-3	TGTGCCAGCAATCCGGGAACAGCGGCCGATACGCAGTATTTT	CASNPGTAADTQYF
TRBV19	TRBD1	NA	TRBJ2-7	TGTGCCAGTAGGGGGACAGGGAACTACGAGCAGTACTTC	CASRGTGNYEQYF
TRBV19	TRBD1	NA	TRBJ2-7	TGTGCCAGTAGTATTGGCCAGGGGGCTTACGAGCAGTACTTC	CASSIGQGAYEQYF
TRBV9	NA	NA	TRBJ2-2	TGTGCCAGCAGCGTGGGGACAATGAACACCGGGGAGCTGTTTTTT	CASSVGTMNTGELFF
TRBV7-2	TRBD2	NA	TRBJ2-1	TGTGCCAGCAGCTTAGACGTGACTAGCGTCAATGAGCAGTTCTTC	CASSLDVTSVNEQFF
TRBV24-1	TRBD1	few	TRBJ2-1	TGTGCCACCAGTGACGGACAGGGGGCGGGAACATACAATGAGCAGTTCTTC	CATSDGQGAGTYNEQFF
TRBV3-1/TRBV3-2	TRBD2	once	TRBJ2-7	TGTGCCAGCACCGCCGGCCTTCGGGGGGACGAGCAGTACTTC	CASTAGLRGDEQYF
TRBV7-2	NA	NA	TRBJ1-3	TGTGCCAGCAGCTGGACAGCAGTTGGAAACACCATATATTTT	CASSWTAVGNTIYF
TRBV6-5	NA	few	TRBJ1-5	TGTGCCAGCAGGATTTCAGCGTATAGCAATCAGCCCCAGCATTTT	CASRISAYSNQPQHF
TRBV15	TRBD1	NA	TRBJ1-5	TGTGCCACCACGCCGGACAGGGTCAATCAGCCCCAGCATTTT	CATTPDRVNQPQHF
TRBV3-1/TRBV3-2	NA	NA	TRBJ2-3	TGTGCCAGCAGCCAGTCTTGGGCCTTCAATCGCCAGTATTTT	CASSQSWAFNRQYF
TRBV6-1	TRBD1	once	TRBJ1-2	TGTGCCAGCAGTGCCACAGGGGGCAGGCTTCCCTACTATGGCTACACCTTC	CASSATGGRLPYYGYTF
TRBV2	TRBD1	NA	TRBJ1-5	TGTGCCAGCACCCAATCGACAGGGTCGAGTCAGCCCCAGCATTTT	CASTQSTGSSQPQHF
TRBV19	NA	NA	TRBJ1-2	TGTGCCAGTAGTATTTCCCAGGGTGGAGGCTACACCTTC	CASSISQGGGYTF
TRBV7-6	NA	NA	TRBJ2-5	TGTGCCAGCAGCCCTACTACGGAGACCCAGTACTTC	CASSPTTETQYF
TRBV29-1	NA	NA	TRBJ2-5	TGCAGCATCGAAACCCCACGGGACCAAGAGACCCAGTACTTC	CSIETPRDQETQYF
TRBV19	NA	NA	TRBJ2-1	TGTGCCAGTAGTATAGGCCTTAGACAAGTTGAGCAGTTCTTC	CASSIGLRQVEQFF
TRBV24-1	TRBD2	NA	TRBJ2-3	TGTGCCACCAGTGACCAGACTAGCTCTAGCACAGATACGCAGTATTTT	CATSDQTSSSTDTQYF
TRBV28	NA	NA	TRBJ1-3	TGTGCCAGCAGTTTGATGTCGCAGTCAGTTTTCTCTGGAAACACCATATATTTT	CASSLMSQSVFSGNTIYF
TRBV28	NA	NA	TRBJ2-1	TGTGCCAGCAGTCACTACTTAGCCTACAATGAGCAGTTCTTC	CASSHYLAYNEQFF
TRBV14	TRBD1	NA	TRBJ2-1	TGTGCCAGCAGCCGGGACAGGAGGAATGAGCAGTTCTTC	CASSRDRRNEQFF
TRBV9	TRBD1	once	TRBJ1-1	TGTGCCAGCAGCGTAGGCCCAGGGGGCTACACTGAAGCTTTCTTT	CASSVGPGGYTEAFF
TRBV6-2/TRBV6-3	NA	NA	TRBJ2-7	TGTGCCAGCAGTTACTTCAGCGGCTCCTACGAGCAGTACTTC	CASSYFSGSYEQYF
TRBV7-3	NA	NA	TRBJ1-1	TGTGCCAGCAGCTCAAATGGGGCCGGGACTGAAGCTTTCTTT	CASSSNGAGTEAFF
TRBV9	NA	once	TRBJ1-1	TGTGCCAGCAGCGCAGGGATCCAGGAGAACACTGAAGCTTTCTTT	CASSAGIQENTEAFF
TRBV2	TRBD2	NA	TRBJ2-1	TGTGCCAGCAGCGGTCTAGCGGGTGTGTCTAGTGAGCAGTTCTTC	CASSGLAGVSSEQFF
TRBV28	NA	NA	TRBJ1-6	TGTGCCAGCAGTTCAGGGACTAATAGGAATTCACCCCTCCACTTT	CASSSGTNRNSPLHF
TRBV19	NA	few	TRBJ1-5	TGTGCCAGTAGTAATGGGGGGGGTTTCAATCAGCCCCAGCATTTT	CASSNGGGFNQPQHF